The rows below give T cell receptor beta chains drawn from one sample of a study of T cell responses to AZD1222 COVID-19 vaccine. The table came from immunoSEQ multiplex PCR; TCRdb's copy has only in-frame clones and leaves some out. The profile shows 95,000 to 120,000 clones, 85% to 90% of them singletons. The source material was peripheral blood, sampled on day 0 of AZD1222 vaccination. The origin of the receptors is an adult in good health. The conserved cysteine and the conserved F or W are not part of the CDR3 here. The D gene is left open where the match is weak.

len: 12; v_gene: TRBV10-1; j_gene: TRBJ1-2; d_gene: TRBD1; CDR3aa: ASRGQNPRDGYT
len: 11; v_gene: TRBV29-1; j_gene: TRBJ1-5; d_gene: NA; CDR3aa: SVTDRANQPQH
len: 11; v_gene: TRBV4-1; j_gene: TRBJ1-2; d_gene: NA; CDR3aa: ASSQGSGWGYT
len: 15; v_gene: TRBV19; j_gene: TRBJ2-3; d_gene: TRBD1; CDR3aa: ASSIPGQGASGDTQY
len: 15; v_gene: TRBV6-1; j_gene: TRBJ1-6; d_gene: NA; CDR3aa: ASSESRTRSYNSPLH
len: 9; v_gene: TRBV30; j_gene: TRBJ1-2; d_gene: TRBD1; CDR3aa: AWSKRQGYT
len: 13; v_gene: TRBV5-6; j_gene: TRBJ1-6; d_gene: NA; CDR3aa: ATSRSGTDYSPLH
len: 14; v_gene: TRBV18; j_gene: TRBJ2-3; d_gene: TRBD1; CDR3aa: ASSPRPGQGADTQY
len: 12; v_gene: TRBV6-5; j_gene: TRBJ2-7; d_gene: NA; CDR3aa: ASSYSDRRYEQY
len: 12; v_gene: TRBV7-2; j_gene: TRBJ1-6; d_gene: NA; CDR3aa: ASNLGQNNSPLH
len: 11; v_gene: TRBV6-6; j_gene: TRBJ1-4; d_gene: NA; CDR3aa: ASSLQGYEKLF
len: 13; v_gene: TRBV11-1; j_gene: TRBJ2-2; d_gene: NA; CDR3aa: ASSLDEGNTGELF
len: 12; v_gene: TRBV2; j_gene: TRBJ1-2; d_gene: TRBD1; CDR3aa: ASSLLGQGDGYT
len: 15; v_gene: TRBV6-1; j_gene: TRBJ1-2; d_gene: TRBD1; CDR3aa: ASSGPPWTGGYYGYT
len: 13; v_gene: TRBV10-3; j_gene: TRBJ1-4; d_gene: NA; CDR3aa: AISESTGSNEKLF
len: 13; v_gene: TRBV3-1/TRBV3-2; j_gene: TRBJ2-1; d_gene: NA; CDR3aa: ASSHGGGARNEQF
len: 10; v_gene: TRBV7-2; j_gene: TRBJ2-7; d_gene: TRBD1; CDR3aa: ASSSQGYEQY
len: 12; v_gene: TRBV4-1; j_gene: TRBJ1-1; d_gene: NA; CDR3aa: ASSQGHMNTEAF
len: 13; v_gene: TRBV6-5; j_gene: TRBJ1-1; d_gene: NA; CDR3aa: ASRENTQRSTEAF
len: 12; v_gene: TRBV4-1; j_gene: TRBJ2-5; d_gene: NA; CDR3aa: ASSQVTSSQTQY
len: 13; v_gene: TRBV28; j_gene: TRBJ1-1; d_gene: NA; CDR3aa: ASSSPQGPGTEAF
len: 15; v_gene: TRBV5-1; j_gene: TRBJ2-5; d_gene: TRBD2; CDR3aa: ASSFGTSGGLGETQY
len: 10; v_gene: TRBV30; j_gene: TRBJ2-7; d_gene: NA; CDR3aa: AWSSSDYEQY
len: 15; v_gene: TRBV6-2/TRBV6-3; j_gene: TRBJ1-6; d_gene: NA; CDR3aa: ASSRPRLIPYNSPLH
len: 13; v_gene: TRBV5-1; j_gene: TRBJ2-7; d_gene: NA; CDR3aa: ASSDASGAVDEQY
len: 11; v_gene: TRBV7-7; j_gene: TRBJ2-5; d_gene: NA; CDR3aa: ASSLDGGETQY
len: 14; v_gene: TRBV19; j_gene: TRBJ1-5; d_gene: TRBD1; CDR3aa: ASSIWQGESSQPQH